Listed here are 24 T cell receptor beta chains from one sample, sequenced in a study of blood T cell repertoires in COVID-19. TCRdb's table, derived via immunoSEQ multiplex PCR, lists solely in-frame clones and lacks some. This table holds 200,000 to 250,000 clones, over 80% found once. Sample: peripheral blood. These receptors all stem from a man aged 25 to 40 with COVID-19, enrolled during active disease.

CDR3 in DNA: TGCGCCAGCAGCGAGGGCTCAGCGGATACGCAGTATTTT. Its protein product is CASSEGSADTQYF. The rearrangement joins TRBV5-1 to TRBJ2-3, with a weak D call TRBD2 (5 bases). The CDR3 loop spans 13 amino acids. The V and J ends lost 4 bases and 6 bases respectively, with 12 bases between them. Germline-derived CDR1 and CDR2 are SGHRS and YFSETQ.

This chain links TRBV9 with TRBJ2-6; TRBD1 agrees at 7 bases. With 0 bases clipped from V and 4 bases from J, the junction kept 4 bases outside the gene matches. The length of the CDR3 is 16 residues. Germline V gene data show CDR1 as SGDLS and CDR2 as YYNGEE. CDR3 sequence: CASSVEGAGGANVLTF. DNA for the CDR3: TGTGCCAGCAGCGTAGAGGGGGCAGGAGGGGCCAACGTCCTGACTTTC.

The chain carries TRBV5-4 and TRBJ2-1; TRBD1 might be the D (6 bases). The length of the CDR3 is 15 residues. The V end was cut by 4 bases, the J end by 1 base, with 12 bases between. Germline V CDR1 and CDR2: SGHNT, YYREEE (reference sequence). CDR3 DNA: TGTGCCAGCAGCGCAGAGACAGGATCCTACAATGAGCAGTTCTTC. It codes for CASSAETGSYNEQFF.

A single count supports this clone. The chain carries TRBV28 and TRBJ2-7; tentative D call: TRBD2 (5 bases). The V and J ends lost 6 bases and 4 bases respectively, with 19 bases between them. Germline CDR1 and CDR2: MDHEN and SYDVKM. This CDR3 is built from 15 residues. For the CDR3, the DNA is TGTGCCAGCAGGGACTCTCAGGAACGCCGGTACGAGCAGTACTTC. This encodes CASRDSQERRYEQYF.

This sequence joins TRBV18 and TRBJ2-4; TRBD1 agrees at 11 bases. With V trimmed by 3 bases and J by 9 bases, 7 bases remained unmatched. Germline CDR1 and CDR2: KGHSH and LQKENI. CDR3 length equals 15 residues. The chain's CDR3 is CASSPGTGGTTIQYF. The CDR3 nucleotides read TGTGCCAGCTCACCCGGGACAGGGGGGACTACCATTCAGTACTTC.

DNA for the CDR3: TGTGCCAGCAGCTCCTACTCGATTGTCGGGTTGCAGGGGGATTTCTTT. Translated: CASSSYSIVGLQGDFF. The rearrangement uses TRBV5-5 and TRBJ1-1; 7 nucleotides align to TRBD1. The germline V gene has CDR1 SGHKS and CDR2 YYEKEE (reference sequence). J gave up 13 bases and V 3 bases, and 21 bases lay outside the gene matches. This CDR3 comprises 16 residues.

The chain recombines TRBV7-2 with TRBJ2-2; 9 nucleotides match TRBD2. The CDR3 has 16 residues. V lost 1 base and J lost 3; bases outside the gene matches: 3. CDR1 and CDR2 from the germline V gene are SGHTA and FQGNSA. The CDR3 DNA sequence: TGTGCCAGCAGCTTAGTAGCGGGGGACTACACCGGGGAGCTGTTTTTT. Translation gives CASSLVAGDYTGELFF.

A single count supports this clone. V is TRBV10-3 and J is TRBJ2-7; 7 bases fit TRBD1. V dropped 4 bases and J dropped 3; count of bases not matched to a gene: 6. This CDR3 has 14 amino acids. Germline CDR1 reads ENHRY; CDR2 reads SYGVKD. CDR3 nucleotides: TGTGCCATCAGTGGTGCCAGGGGGAGCTACGAGCAGTACTTC. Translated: CAISGARGSYEQYF.

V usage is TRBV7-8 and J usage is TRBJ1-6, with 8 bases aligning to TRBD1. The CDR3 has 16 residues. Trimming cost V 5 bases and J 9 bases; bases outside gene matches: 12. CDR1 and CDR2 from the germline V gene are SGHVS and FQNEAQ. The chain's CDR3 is CASSLTTGGSGSPLHF. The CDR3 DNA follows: TGTGCCAGCAGCCTAACAACAGGGGGAAGTGGTTCACCCCTCCACTTT.

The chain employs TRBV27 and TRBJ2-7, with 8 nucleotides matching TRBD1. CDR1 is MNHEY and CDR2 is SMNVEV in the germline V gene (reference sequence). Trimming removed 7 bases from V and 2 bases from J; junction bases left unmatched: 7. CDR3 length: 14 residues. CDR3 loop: CASTRATGAYEQYF. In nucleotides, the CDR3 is TGTGCCAGCACCAGGGCGACAGGGGCCTACGAGCAGTACTTC.

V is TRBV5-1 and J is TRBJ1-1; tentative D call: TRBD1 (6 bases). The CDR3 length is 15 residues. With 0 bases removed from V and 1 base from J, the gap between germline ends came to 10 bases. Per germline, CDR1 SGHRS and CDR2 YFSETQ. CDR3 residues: CASSLAGTSNTEAFF. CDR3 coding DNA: TGCGCCAGCAGCTTGGCCGGGACATCGAACACTGAAGCTTTCTTT.

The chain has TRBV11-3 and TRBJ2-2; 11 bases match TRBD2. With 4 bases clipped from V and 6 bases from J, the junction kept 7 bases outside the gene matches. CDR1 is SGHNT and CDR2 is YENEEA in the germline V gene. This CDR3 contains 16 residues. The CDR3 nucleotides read TGTGCCAGCAGCTCGCTTGGACTAGCGGGCGCCGGGGAGCTGTTTTTT. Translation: CASSSLGLAGAGELFF.

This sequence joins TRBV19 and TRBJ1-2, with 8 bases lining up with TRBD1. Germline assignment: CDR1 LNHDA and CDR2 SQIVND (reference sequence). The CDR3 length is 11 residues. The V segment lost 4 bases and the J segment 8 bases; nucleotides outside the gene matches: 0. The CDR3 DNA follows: TGTGCCAGTAGTACAGGGGGCGGCTACACCTTC. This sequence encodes CASSTGGGYTF.

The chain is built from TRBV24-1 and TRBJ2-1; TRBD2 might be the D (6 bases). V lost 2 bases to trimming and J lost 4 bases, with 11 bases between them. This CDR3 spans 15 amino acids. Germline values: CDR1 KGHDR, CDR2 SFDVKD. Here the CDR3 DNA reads TGTGCCACCAGTGATTGGCGCGGGATGTACAATGAGCAGTTCTTC. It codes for CATSDWRGMYNEQFF.

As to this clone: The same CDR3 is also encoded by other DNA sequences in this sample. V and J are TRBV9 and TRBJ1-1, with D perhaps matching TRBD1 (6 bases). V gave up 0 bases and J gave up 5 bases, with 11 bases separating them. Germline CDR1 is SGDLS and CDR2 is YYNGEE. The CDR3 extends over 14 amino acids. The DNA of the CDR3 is TGTGCCAGCAGCGTAGGCGGGGGCACGACTGAAGCTTTCTTT. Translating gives CASSVGGGTTEAFF.

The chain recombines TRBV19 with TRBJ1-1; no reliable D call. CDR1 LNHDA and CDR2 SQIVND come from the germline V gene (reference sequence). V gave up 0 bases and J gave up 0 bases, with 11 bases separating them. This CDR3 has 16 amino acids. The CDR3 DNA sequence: TGTGCCAGTAGTATAGATCGGAGGACGGTGAACACTGAAGCTTTCTTT. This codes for CASSIDRRTVNTEAFF.

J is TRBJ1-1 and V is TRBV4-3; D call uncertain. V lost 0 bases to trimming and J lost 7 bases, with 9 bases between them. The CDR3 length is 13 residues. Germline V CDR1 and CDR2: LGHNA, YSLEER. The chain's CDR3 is CASSQDSVSEAFF. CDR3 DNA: TGCGCCAGCAGCCAAGATTCCGTCAGTGAAGCTTTCTTT.

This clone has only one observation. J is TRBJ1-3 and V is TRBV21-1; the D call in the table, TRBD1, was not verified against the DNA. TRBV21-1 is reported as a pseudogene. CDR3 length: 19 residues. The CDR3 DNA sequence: TGTGCCAGCAGCAAAAACGGGGACAGGGGCCCGATCTCTGGAAACACCATATATTTT. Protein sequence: CASSKNGDRGPISGNTIYF.

The DNA of the CDR3 is TGTGCCAGCAGAACCGGGGACAGGGGTTTCTACAATGAGCAGTTCTTC. Its translation: CASRTGDRGFYNEQFF. V usage is TRBV7-9 and J usage is TRBJ2-1; 10 nucleotides match TRBD1. Trimming cost V 6 bases and J 3 bases; bases outside gene matches: 8. The CDR3 is 16 residues long. Per germline, CDR1 SEHNR and CDR2 FQNEAQ (reference sequence).

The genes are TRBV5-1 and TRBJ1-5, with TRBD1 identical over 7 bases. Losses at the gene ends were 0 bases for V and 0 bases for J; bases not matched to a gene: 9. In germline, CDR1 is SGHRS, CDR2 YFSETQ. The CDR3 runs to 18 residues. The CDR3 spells CASSLVGTEFYSNQPQHF. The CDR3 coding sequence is TGCGCCAGCAGCTTGGTCGGGACAGAGTTCTATAGCAATCAGCCCCAGCATTTT.

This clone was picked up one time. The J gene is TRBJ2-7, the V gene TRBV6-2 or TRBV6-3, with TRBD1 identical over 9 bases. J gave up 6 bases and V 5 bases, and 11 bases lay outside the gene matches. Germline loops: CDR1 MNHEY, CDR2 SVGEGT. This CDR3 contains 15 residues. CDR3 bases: TGTGCCAGCAGTACCACTCGGGACAGGGCCGGCGAGCAGTACTTC. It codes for CASSTTRDRAGEQYF.

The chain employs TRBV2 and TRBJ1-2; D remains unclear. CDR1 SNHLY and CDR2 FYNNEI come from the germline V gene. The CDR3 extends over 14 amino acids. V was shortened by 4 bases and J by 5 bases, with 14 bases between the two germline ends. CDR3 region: CASSVDWFGYGYTF. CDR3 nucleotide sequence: TGTGCCAGCAGTGTGGACTGGTTTGGGTATGGCTACACCTTC.

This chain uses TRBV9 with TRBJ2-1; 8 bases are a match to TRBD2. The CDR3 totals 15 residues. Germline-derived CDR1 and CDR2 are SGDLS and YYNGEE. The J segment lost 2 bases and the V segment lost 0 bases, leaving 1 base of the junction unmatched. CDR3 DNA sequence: TGTGCCAGCAGCGTAGACGGGAGGGCCTACAATGAGCAGTTCTTC. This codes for CASSVDGRAYNEQFF. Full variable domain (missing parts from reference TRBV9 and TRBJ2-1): DSGVTQTPKHLITATGQRVTLRCSPRSGDLSVYWYQQSLDQGLQFLIQYYNGEERAKGNILERFSAQQFPDLHSELNLSSLELGDSALYFCASSVDGRAYNEQFFGPGTRLTVL.

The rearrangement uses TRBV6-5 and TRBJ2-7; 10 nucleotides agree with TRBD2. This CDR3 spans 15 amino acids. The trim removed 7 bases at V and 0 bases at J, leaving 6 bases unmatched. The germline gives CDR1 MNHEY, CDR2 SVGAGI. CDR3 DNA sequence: TGTGCCAGCATCGGTCCTAGCGGGAGCTCCTACGAGCAGTACTTC. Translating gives CASIGPSGSSYEQYF.